This T cell receptor (beta chain) was found in a study of blood T cell repertoires in COVID-19. About the study: Sites across the United States, Italy and Spain contributed samples from acute and convalescent COVID-19.

Authors' analysis steps: Nucleated cell number was recorded as an estimate derived from reference gene primer amplification. Using immunoSEQ multiplex PCR, the repertoire was profiled, and TCRdb retains in-frame clones only, with some absent. The DNA was the basis for D and trimming; V, J and clone size are from that table. The table lists about 86,000 clones, approximately 88% of them singletons, with 31% in the top ten. This clone occurred a few times. The receptor comes from a woman aged 80 or older with active or convalescent COVID-19. The sequenced sample consisted of peripheral blood.

The CDR3 nucleotides are TGTGCCAGCAGTGTGGCTAGCGGGAGGTCAGATACGCAGTATTTT. Its protein product is CASSVASGRSDTQYF. The chain joins TRBV2 to TRBJ2-3, with 11 bases matching TRBD2. Germline V gene data show CDR1 as SNHLY and CDR2 as FYNNEI. Trimming took 4 bases from V and 4 from J; bases not matched to a gene: 4. The CDR3 has 15 residues.